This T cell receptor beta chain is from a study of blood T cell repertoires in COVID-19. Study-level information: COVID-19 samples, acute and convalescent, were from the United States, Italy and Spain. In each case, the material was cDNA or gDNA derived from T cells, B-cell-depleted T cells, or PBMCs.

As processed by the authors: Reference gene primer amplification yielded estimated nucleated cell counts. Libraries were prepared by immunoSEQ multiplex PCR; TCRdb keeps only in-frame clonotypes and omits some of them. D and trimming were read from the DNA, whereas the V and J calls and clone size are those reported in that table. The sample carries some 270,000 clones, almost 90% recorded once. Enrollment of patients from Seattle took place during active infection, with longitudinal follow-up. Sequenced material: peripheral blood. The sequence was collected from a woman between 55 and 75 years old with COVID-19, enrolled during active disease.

Here the CDR3 reads CASSQDPYMFPNYGYTF. CDR3 coding DNA: TGTGCCAGCAGCCAAGATCCTTATATGTTCCCTAACTATGGCTACACCTTC. V and J are TRBV3-1 (or the pseudogene TRBV3-2) and TRBJ1-2; D not resolved. V lost 0 bases and J 0 bases, leaving 14 bases between the germline ends. The length of the CDR3 is 17 residues. Germline V gene sequence: CDR1 LGHDT, CDR2 YNNKEL (reference sequence).